The entry that follows covers one T cell receptor beta chain sequence. The data were obtained in a study of blood T cell repertoires in COVID-19. The table came from immunoSEQ multiplex PCR; TCRdb's copy has only in-frame clones and leaves some out. Of 50,000 to 70,000 clones in the sample, around 87% are singletons; the top ten hold 7.4%. This CDR3 has 15 amino acids. The germline V gene encodes CDR1 SGHDT and CDR2 YYEEEE. V shed 3 bases and J shed 0 bases, with 10 bases lying between them. The chain employs TRBV5-6 and TRBJ1-5; maybe TRBD1 (5 bases). This receptor was obtained from a human donor with active COVID-19. The donor label of this sample is uncertain. The sequenced sample was peripheral blood. The CDR3 sequence is CASSWGGYSNQPQHF. The CDR3 DNA is TGTGCCAGCAGCTGGGGGGGGTATAGCAATCAGCCCCAGCATTTT. The whole variable domain, filled in from reference TRBV5-6 and TRBJ1-5, reads DAGVTQSPTHLIKTRGQQVTLRCSPKSGHDTVSWYQQALGQGPQFIFQYYEEEERQRGNFPDRFSGHQFPNYSSELNVNALLLGDSALYLCASSWGGYSNQPQHFGDGTRLSIL.